The 8 T cell receptor beta chains reported below all come from one sample, sequenced in a study of Graves' ophthalmopathy and Graves' hyperthyroidism. RNA transcripts provided the template for amplifying TCR beta CDR3 regions. The library came from an HTBI-primed first-round RT-PCR and a second-round multiplex PCR. TCRdb redid the calling of the multiplex PCR reads with MiXCR, one entry per CDR3 protein. The sample yields around 400,000 distinct CDR3 sequences, about 21% seen once. Source material: peripheral blood. The receptor source for this set is a woman aged 18-29 years with stable Graves' hyperthyroidism.

Details on this clonotype: A read error may produce the germline difference seen at one junction end. This chain uses TRBV27 with TRBJ2-7; 7 nucleotides align to TRBD2. The CDR3 is 14 amino acids. The germline CDR1 and CDR2 sequences are MNHEY and SMNVEV (reference sequence). CDR3 residues: CASSPGGSSAEQYF. The CDR3 nucleotides are TGTGCCAGCTCACCAGGCGGGAGTTCGGCCGAGCAATACTTC.

The CDR3 protein is CAWSGDGKNTEAFF. CDR3 coding DNA: TGTGCCTGGAGTGGAGACGGGAAGAACACTGAAGCTTTCTTT. This chain joins TRBV30 and TRBJ1-1; no clear D gene. From germline, CDR1 is GTSNPN and CDR2 SVGIG (reference sequence). Trimming pared 1 base from V and 1 base from J, leaving 10 bases between. There are 14 residues in the CDR3.

In its sample, this clonotype was seen many times. The rearrangement joins TRBV20-1 to TRBJ2-7; TRBD1 agrees at 8 bases. Germline CDR1 and CDR2: DFQATT and SNEGSKA (reference sequence). The CDR3 has 14 amino acids. The J segment lost 2 bases and the V segment lost 3 bases, leaving 6 bases of the junction unmatched. The CDR3 reads CSASPRQGPYEQYF. The CDR3 nucleotides are TGCAGTGCTAGTCCTCGACAGGGGCCCTACGAGCAGTACTTC.

This clonotype was detected ten times or more. The chain has TRBV6-5 and TRBJ1-1; a weak D match, TRBD1 (5 bases). CDR3 length: 14 residues. The germline V gene encodes CDR1 MNHEY and CDR2 SVGAGI. Between the trimmed V and J ends, which lost 0 bases and 4 bases, there was a span of 9 bases. CDR3 sequence reads: CASSYSGGSTEAFF. DNA of the CDR3: TGTGCCAGCAGTTACTCGGGGGGTAGCACTGAAGCTTTCTTT.

This clonotype was counted only a few times. The chain combines TRBV5-1 with TRBJ1-1, with a weak D call TRBD1 (6 bases). V was pared by 0 bases and J by 1 base, with 10 bases between. Germline values: CDR1 SGHRS, CDR2 YFSETQ. The CDR3 loop spans 15 amino acids. The CDR3 region has the DNA TGCGCCAGCAGCTTGGGACAGGCGGGGAACACTGAAGCTTTCTTT. Protein: CASSLGQAGNTEAFF.

The chain carries TRBV28 and TRBJ2-5, with a tentative D call TRBD2 (5 bases). Germline V gene sequence: CDR1 MDHEN, CDR2 SYDVKM. The V and J ends lost 3 bases and 5 bases respectively, with 13 bases between them. This CDR3 is built from 14 residues. DNA of the CDR3: TGTGCCAGCAGTTTTGAGAGGGCATTTGAGACCCAGTACTTC. Translation gives CASSFERAFETQYF.

This chain joins TRBV29-1 and TRBJ2-7; D perhaps matches TRBD1 (5 bases). CDR3 length: 14 amino acids. Trimming took off 4 bases at V and 2 bases at J, with 15 bases between the two ends. The germline gives CDR1 SQVTM, CDR2 ANQGSEA. The DNA for the CDR3 is TGCAGCGTTGTTGGAGACAGTGGGACCTACGAGCAGTACTTC. It is translated as CSVVGDSGTYEQYF.

This clonotype has at least ten counts. The CDR3 reads CASSSRLGPYEQYF. For the CDR3, the DNA is TGTGCCAGCAGTTCGAGACTAGGCCCCTACGAGCAGTACTTC. This chain joins TRBV28 and TRBJ2-7, with D tentatively TRBD2 (6 bases). Germline lookup yields CDR1 MDHEN and CDR2 SYDVKM. The CDR3 contains 14 residues. V was cut by 4 bases and J by 2 bases, with 12 bases left in between.